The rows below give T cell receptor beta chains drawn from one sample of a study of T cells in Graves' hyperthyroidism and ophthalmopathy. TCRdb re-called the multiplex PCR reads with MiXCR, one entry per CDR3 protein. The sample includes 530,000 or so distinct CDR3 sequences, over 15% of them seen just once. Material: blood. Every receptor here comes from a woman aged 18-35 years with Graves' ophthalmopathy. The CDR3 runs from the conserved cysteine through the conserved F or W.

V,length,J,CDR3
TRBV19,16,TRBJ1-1,CASRRSGIGVGAEAFF
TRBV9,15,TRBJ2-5,CASSVSGGAAETQYF
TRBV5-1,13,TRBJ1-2,CASSVDDSYGYTF
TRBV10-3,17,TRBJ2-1,CAISEPGLAGSYNEQFF
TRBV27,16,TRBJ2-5,CASSLLSASIPVTQYF
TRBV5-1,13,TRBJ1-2,CASSSPGAGGYTF
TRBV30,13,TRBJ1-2,CAWNQGAQYGYTF
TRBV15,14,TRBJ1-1,CATSSSTGGSEAFF
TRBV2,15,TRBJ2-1,CASSDSGIGGDEQFF
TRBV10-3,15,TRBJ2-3,CAISGGTGWTDTQYF
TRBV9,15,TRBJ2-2,CASSVARLAPGELFF
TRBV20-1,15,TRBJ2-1,CSARDPRGGGNEQFF
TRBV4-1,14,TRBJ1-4,CASSQGQGGEKLFF
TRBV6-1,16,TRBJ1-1,CASSEWGTGGNTEAFF
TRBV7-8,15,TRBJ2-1,CASSLTTSGFYEQFF
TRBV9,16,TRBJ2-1,CASSVLSRGFYNEQFF
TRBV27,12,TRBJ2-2,CASSQGGRELFF
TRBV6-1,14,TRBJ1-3,CASKADRGRYTIYF
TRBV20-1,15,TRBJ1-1,CSVYVLRGRSTEAFF
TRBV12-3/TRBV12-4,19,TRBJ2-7,CASSLRVAGDSKSPYEQYF
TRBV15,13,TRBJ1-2,CATRDNGYYGYTF
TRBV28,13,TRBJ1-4,CASSSQTVEKLFF
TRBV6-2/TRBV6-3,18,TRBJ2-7,CASSTFLQLRDRKYEQYF
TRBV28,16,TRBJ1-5,CASSPGTGKRNQPQHF
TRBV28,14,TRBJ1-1,CASRTTIQGPEAFF
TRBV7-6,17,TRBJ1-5,CASSLGGAGVFGQPQHF
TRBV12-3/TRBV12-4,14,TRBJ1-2,CASSRQALGYGYTF
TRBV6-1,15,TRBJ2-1,CASSPLAGEGNEQFF
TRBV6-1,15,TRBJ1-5,CASSEGESPFQPQHF
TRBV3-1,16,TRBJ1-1,CASSLGTGGSNTEAFF
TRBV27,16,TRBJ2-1,CASSLRPDSSYNEQFF
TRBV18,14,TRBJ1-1,CASSPPGLNTEAFF
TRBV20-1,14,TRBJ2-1,CSAQGLASYNEQFF
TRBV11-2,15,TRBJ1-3,CASSLDRSSGNTIYF
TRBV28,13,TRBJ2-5,CASSFGRGETQYF
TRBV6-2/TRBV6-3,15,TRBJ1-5,CASTAGPYSNQPQHF